This T cell receptor beta chain was sequenced during a study of OX40 agonist ivuxolimab in advanced cancers. Study information: Prior anti-PD-1, anti-PD-L1 or anti-CTLA-4 therapy was allowed; around 40% had some.

As regards this clone: What it binds is not known.

CDR1 and CDR2 (germline): SGHNT, YYREEE (reference sequence). Unmatched junction bases numbered 13, after V lost 2 bases and J lost 6 bases. The CDR3 loop spans 17 amino acids. Overall study findings and caveats: The average count of expanded clones was higher among CD8+ T cells than among CD4+.

Profiled with immunoSEQ multiplex PCR; TCRdb holds only in-frame clones, not every one. The data show 30,000 to 40,000 clones, roughly 84% seen once. The cohort excluded patients with autoimmune disease history or systemic immunosuppression. The sequence was collected from an adult with an advanced solid tumor such as melanoma, head and neck, liver or kidney cancer. V is TRBV5-4 and J is TRBJ2-3; TRBD1 agrees at 9 bases. The starting material was CD4+ or CD8+ T cells sorted from blood, obtained in a trial of the OX40 agonist ivuxolimab. CDR3: CASSLSIGQGPVDTQYF. CDR3 nucleotide sequence: TGTGCCAGCAGCTTATCAATCGGACAGGGGCCTGTGGATACGCAGTATTTT.